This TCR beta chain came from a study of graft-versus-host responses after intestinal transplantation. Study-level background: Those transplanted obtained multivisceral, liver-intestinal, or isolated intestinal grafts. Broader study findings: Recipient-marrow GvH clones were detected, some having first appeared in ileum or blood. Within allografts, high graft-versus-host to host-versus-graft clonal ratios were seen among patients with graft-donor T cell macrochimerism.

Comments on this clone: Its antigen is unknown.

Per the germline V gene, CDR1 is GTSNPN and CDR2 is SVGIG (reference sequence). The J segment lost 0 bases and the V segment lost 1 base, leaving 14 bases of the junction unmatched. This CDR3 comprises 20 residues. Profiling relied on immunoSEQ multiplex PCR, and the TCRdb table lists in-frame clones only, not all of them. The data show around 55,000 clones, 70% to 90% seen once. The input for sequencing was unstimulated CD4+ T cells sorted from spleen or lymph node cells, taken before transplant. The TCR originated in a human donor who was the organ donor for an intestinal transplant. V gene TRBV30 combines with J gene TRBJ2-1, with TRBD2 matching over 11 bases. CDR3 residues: CAWSGTSSGRISSSYNEQFF. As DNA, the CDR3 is TGTGCCTGGAGTGGAACCTCTAGCGGGAGGATTTCGAGCTCCTACAATGAGCAGTTCTTC.